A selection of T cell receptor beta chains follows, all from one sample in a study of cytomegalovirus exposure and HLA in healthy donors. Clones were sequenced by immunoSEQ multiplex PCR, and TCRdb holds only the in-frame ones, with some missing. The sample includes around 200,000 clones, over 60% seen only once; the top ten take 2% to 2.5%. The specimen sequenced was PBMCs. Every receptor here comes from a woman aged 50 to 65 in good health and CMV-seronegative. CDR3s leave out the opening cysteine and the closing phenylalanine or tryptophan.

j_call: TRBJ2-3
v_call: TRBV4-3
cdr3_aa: ASSLKGLAVDTQY

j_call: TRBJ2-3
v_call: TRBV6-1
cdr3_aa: ASSAGGTSTDTQY

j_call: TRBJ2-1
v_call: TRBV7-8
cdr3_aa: ASSIRPSGVYNEQF

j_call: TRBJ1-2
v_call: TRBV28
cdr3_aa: ASSSPGQGTYGYT

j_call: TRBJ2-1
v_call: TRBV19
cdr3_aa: ASSIGWTSVNEQF

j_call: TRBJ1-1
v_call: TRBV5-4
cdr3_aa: ASSLRGDTEAF

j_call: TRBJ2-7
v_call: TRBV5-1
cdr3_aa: ASGLTSGKPHEQY

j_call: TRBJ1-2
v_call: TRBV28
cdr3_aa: ASSLGGAGRDGYT

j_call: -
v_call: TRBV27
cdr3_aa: ASSLHSGGENYEQY

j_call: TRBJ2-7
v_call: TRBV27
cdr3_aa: ASSQRGQGPYEQY

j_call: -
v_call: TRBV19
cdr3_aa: ASSIGTGFGEQY

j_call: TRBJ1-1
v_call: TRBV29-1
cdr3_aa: SVEPGQGSVEAF